Listed below are T cell receptor beta chains from one sample, sequenced in a study of cytomegalovirus exposure and HLA in healthy donors. The method was immunoSEQ multiplex PCR; TCRdb's version includes in-frame clones alone and lacks a portion of them. The data show 150,000 to 200,000 clones, just over 75% seen once. Sequenced input: PBMCs. These receptors were obtained from a woman in her forties in good health and CMV-seronegative. The CDR3 runs from the conserved cysteine through the conserved F or W. A D gene is named only where the DNA matches it firmly. Not all rows give a size; the values are once, few, many and, for expanded clones, a class.

>TRBJ2-1|TRBD1|-|TRBV10-3
CAISEGTGDYNEQFF
TGTGCCATCAGTGAGGGGACAGGGGACTACAATGAGCAGTTCTTC
>TRBJ2-1|TRBD2|-|TRBV30
CAWGGLAHHNEQFF
TGTGCCTGGGGGGGACTAGCGCATCACAATGAGCAGTTCTTC
>TRBJ2-3|TRBD1|-|TRBV5-1
CASRDGSTGGASDTQYF
TGCGCCAGCCGGGACGGATCGACAGGGGGCGCGTCAGATACGCAGTATTTT
>TRBJ2-5|-|-|TRBV7-2
CASSSYGETQYF
TGTGCCAGCAGCTCGTACGGAGAGACCCAGTACTTC
>TRBJ2-7|TRBD2|few|TRBV6-1
CAIGRDGLYEQYF
TGTGCCATTGGGAGGGACGGTCTCTACGAGCAGTACTTC
>TRBJ2-2|TRBD2|-|TRBV29-1
CSVAGTTNTGELFF
TGCAGCGTTGCCGGGACTACCAACACCGGGGAGCTGTTTTTT
>TRBJ1-5|-|-|TRBV30
CAWSGRGDQPQHF
TGTGCCTGGAGCGGCAGGGGTGATCAGCCCCAGCATTTT
>TRBJ1-5|TRBD1|-|TRBV2
CASRGTGENQPQHF
TGTGCCAGCAGGGGAACAGGGGAAAATCAGCCCCAGCATTTT
>TRBJ1-1|-|few|TRBV18
CASSPQNAAGRTEAFF
TGTGCCAGCTCACCACAAAATGCCGCGGGGAGGACTGAAGCTTTCTTT
>TRBJ2-7|-|-|TRBV5-6
CASSLGRAKEQYF
TGTGCCAGCAGCTTGGGGAGGGCTAAGGAGCAGTACTTC
>TRBJ2-2|TRBD2|few|TRBV27
CASSRGGKTSGTSTGELFF
TGTGCCAGCAGTCGAGGGGGTAAGACTAGCGGGACGTCCACCGGGGAGCTGTTTTTT
>TRBJ1-5|TRBD1|few|TRBV5-6
CASSLRQGANQPQHF
TGTGCCAGCAGCTTACGCCAGGGGGCGAACCAGCCCCAGCATTTT
>TRBJ2-7|-|-|TRBV11-2
CASSSGGAGSYEQYF
TGTGCCAGCAGCTCGGGCGGGGCAGGCTCCTACGAGCAGTACTTC
>TRBJ2-1|TRBD2|few|TRBV7-3
CASSHLGEGGNEQFF
TGTGCCAGCAGCCATCTTGGGGAGGGAGGGAATGAGCAGTTCTTC
>TRBJ1-5|-|-|TRBV19
CASSIAGQPQHF
TGTGCCAGTAGTATAGCGGGTCAGCCCCAGCATTTT
>TRBJ2-1|-|few|TRBV7-9
CASSLGTPTSSSFFF
TGTGCCAGCAGCTTGGGGACTCCCACTTCCTCCTCATTTTTCTTC
>TRBJ2-1|TRBD2|once|TRBV11-2
CASSPGTSGRAWFF
TGTGCCAGCAGCCCGGGGACTAGCGGGAGGGCCTGGTTCTTC
>TRBJ2-7|TRBD1|-|TRBV5-1
CASSPTGGSYEQYF
TGCGCCAGCAGCCCGACAGGGGGGTCCTACGAGCAGTACTTC
>TRBJ1-5|TRBD1|-|TRBV18
CASSPGRGLNQPQHF
TGTGCCAGCTCACCGGGCAGGGGGCTCAATCAGCCCCAGCATTTT
>TRBJ2-2|-|-|TRBV29-1
CSVADPTGTGELFF
TGCAGCGTTGCAGACCCTACGGGGACCGGGGAGCTGTTTTTT
>TRBJ2-7|-|-|TRBV5-1
CASSRTDSSYEQYF
TGCGCCAGCAGCCGAACGGACAGCTCCTACGAGCAGTACTTC
>TRBJ2-7|TRBD2|-|TRBV7-2
CASSPRLAGDSYEQYF
TGTGCCAGCAGCCCAAGACTAGCGGGTGACTCCTACGAGCAGTACTTC
>TRBJ2-3|TRBD2|-|TRBV5-1
CASSLTSATPTSTDTQYF
TGCGCCAGCAGCTTGACTAGCGCCACGCCAACTAGCACAGATACGCAGTATTTT
>TRBJ2-4|-|few|TRBV7-9
CASSLDRFGLDIQYF
TGTGCCAGCAGCCTGGACAGATTTGGTCTGGACATTCAGTACTTC
>TRBJ1-2|TRBD1|-|TRBV29-1
CSVEAKRTGIPYGYTF
TGCAGCGTTGAAGCGAAGAGGACAGGGATTCCCTATGGCTACACCTTC
>TRBJ2-3|-|-|TRBV9
CASSAQGGSITDTQYF
TGTGCCAGCAGCGCCCAAGGGGGTAGTATCACAGATACGCAGTATTTT
>TRBJ2-3|-|-|TRBV6-1
CASSRSIQGDGQYF
TGTGCCAGCAGTCGTTCTATTCAGGGCGATGGGCAGTATTTT
>TRBJ2-1|-|few|TRBV6-1
CASSEGLGRYEQFF
TGTGCCAGCAGTGAAGGGCTAGGTCGGTATGAGCAGTTCTTC
>TRBJ2-1|-|-|TRBV4-1
CASSQEEKGVGAYNEQFF
TGCGCCAGCAGCCAAGAAGAGAAGGGGGTAGGAGCCTACAATGAGCAGTTCTTC
>TRBJ2-1|TRBD2|once|TRBV10-3
CAISAGTSGPSYNEQFF
TGTGCCATCAGTGCGGGGACTAGCGGTCCCTCCTACAATGAGCAGTTCTTC